The 10 T cell receptor beta chains presented below share a single source sample, sequenced in a study of Graves' ophthalmopathy and Graves' hyperthyroidism. From RNA, the CDR3 regions of TCR beta chains were amplified and sequenced. The library came from an HTBI-primed first-round RT-PCR and a second-round multiplex PCR. TCRdb independently ran MiXCR on the multiplex PCR reads; one entry per CDR3 protein. The table lists 650,000 to 900,000 distinct CDR3 sequences, roughly 41% of them singletons. Sequenced sample: peripheral blood. Receptors were obtained from an adult man with Graves' ophthalmopathy.

This clonotype was seen at least ten times. DNA for the CDR3: TGTGCCAGCAGTGAGGTTAGGTCCTCACCCCTCCACTTT. Translating gives CASSEVRSSPLHF. This rearrangement joins TRBV2 to TRBJ1-6; D unresolved. CDR1 and CDR2 (germline): SNHLY, FYNNEI. V was shortened by 3 bases and J by 10 bases, with 10 bases between the two germline ends. This CDR3 is built from 13 residues. The full variable domain, with the rest looked up from reference TRBV2 and TRBJ1-6, is EPEVTQTPSHQVTQMGQEVILRCVPISNHLYFYWYRQILGQKVEFLVSFYNNEISEKSEIFDDQFSVERPDGSNFTLKIRSTKLEDSAMYFCASSEVRSSPLHFGNGTRLTVT.

The chain recombines TRBV9 with TRBJ2-7, with D possibly called TRBD1 or TRBD2 (5 bases each). CDR3 length equals 16 residues. CDR1 is SGDLS and CDR2 is YYNGEE in the germline V gene. Trimming shortened V by 4 bases and J by 4 bases, and 21 bases separated the two germline ends. CDR3 DNA: TGTGCCAGCAGCCAAGCCCTGGGGACGGGGCAATACGAGCAGTACTTC. Protein product: CASSQALGTGQYEQYF.

In this sample, this clonotype turned up a few times. The J gene is TRBJ2-2, the V gene TRBV2; the D call may be TRBD1 or TRBD2 (5 bases each). V was pared by 2 bases and J by 1 base, with 8 bases between. This CDR3 is built from 15 residues. The germline CDR1 and CDR2 sequences are SNHLY and FYNNEI. Written as DNA, the CDR3 is TGTGCCAGCAGTGAATGGGACGTGAACACCGGGGAGCTGTTTTTT. Encoded protein: CASSEWDVNTGELFF.

This clonotype was observed many times. The chain links TRBV7-9 to TRBJ2-7; 7 bases agree with TRBD1. Germline assignment: CDR1 SEHNR and CDR2 FQNEAQ (reference sequence). This CDR3 contains 13 residues. V lost 2 bases and J lost 2; bases outside the gene matches: 0. CDR3 in amino acids: CASSLQGAYEQYF. In nucleotides, the CDR3 is TGTGCCAGCAGCTTACAGGGGGCCTACGAGCAGTACTTC. The variable domain in full, with the rest retrieved from reference TRBV7-9 and TRBJ2-7, is DTGVSQNPRHKITKRGQNVTFRCDPISEHNRLYWYRQTLGQGPEFLTYFQNEAQLEKSRLLSDRFSAERPKGSFSTLEIQRTEQGDSAMYLCASSLQGAYEQYFGPGTRLTVT.

The chain links TRBV2 to TRBJ1-4; possibly TRBD1 for D (5 bases). From germline, CDR1 is SNHLY and CDR2 FYNNEI. Trimming pared 1 base from V and 8 bases from J, leaving 17 bases between. This CDR3 is 16 amino acids long. CDR3 amino acids: CASSEDLTGGEEKLFF. CDR3 DNA sequence: TGTGCCAGCAGTGAAGACTTAACAGGAGGCGAGGAAAAACTGTTTTTT.

Of note for this clonotype: The missing conserved phenylalanine or tryptophan at the end of this CDR3 makes a read error likely. It is unclear where the CDR3 begins or ends on the DNA, so no DNA is shown, and the CDR3 is as TCRdb lists it. CDR3 amino acids: CASTPDTR. The V gene is TRBV2, the J gene TRBJ1-1; TRBD1, as called in the table, went unchecked against the DNA. CDR1 and CDR2 from the germline V gene are SNHLY and FYNNEI. Counting both end residues, the CDR3 totals 8 amino acids.

This clonotype was counted many times. This sequence joins TRBV7-2 and TRBJ2-5; D remains unclear. The CDR3 has 13 residues. Germline CDR1 reads SGHTA; CDR2 reads FQGNSA. V was pared by 2 bases and J by 1 base, with 5 bases between. In DNA form, the CDR3 reads TGTGCCAGCAGCTTATCGGCCCAAGAGACCCAGTACTTC. The encoded protein is CASSLSAQETQYF.

The gene calls are TRBV20-1 and TRBJ1-2; D unclear. V lost 0 bases to trimming and J lost 7 bases, with 15 bases between them. Germline values: CDR1 DFQATT, CDR2 SNEGSKA (reference sequence). The CDR3 loop spans 14 amino acids. For the CDR3, the DNA is TGCAGTGCTAGAGAGACGCACAGTTTGAGTGGCTACACCTTC. It specifies CSARETHSLSGYTF.

The V and J genes are TRBV7-9 and TRBJ2-5, with 11 positions matching TRBD2. The J call may be wrong; the DNA end is better matched by TRBJ2-1. The CDR3 consists of 14 residues. Germline assignment: CDR1 SEHNR and CDR2 FQNEAQ (reference sequence). CDR3 sequence reads: CASSLSGRVDEQFF. CDR3 nucleotide sequence: TGTGCCAGCAGCCTTAGCGGGAGGGTGGATGAGCAGTTCTTC.

The sample holds many counts of this clonotype. The rearrangement uses TRBV7-9 and TRBJ1-3, with TRBD1 as a possible D gene (5 bases). The germline V and J ends were trimmed by 3 bases and 3 bases, with 9 bases remaining between them. CDR3 length: 14 residues. CDR1 is SEHNR, CDR2 FQNEAQ, per germline (reference sequence). CDR3 coding DNA: TGTGCCAGCAGCTTTCAGGGAAGTGGAAACACCATATATTTT. Translation: CASSFQGSGNTIYF.